Each of the 30 T cell receptor beta chains below was sequenced from the same sample in a study of blood T cell repertoires in COVID-19. Here immunoSEQ multiplex PCR was the method, and the copy in TCRdb shows in-frame clones only, minus some. Here the sample spans about 140,000 clones, about 86% being singletons. The specimen sequenced was peripheral blood. These receptors came from a human donor in a cohort sampled during active COVID-19.

The genes are TRBV10-3 and TRBJ1-1, with 9 nucleotides matching TRBD1. This CDR3 is built from 15 residues. V gave up 3 bases and J gave up 5 bases; unmatched junction bases: 7. Germline V gives CDR1 ENHRY, CDR2 SYGVKD. The CDR3 here is CAISERTGEVTEAFF. Written as DNA, the CDR3 is TGTGCCATCAGTGAACGGACAGGGGAAGTGACTGAAGCTTTCTTT.

The rearrangement links TRBV4-1 to TRBJ1-5; D is perhaps TRBD1 (6 bases). The ends were cut back, 1 base at V and 3 bases at J, with 13 bases in the middle. From germline, CDR1 is MGHRA and CDR2 YSYEKL. The CDR3 runs 16 residues. CDR3: CASSQGTAFVNQPQHF. The CDR3 region has the DNA TGCGCCAGCAGCCAAGGGACAGCGTTTGTCAATCAGCCCCAGCATTTT.

The chain is built from TRBV23-1 and TRBJ1-5; TRBD1 aligns across 11 bases. TRBV23-1 is an ORF for which the function is uncertain. After removal of 3 bases from V and 5 bases from J, the junction contained 6 bases not matched to a gene. The CDR3 spans 16 residues. CDR3 bases: TGCGCCAGCAGTCACTCCAGGACAGGGGGCCATCAGCCCCAGCATTTT. Encoded protein: CASSHSRTGGHQPQHF.

The CDR3 region is CASSPARQGDNYGYTF. The CDR3 DNA reads as TGCGCCAGCAGCCCCGCCAGACAGGGGGATAACTATGGCTACACCTTC. The chain recombines TRBV5-1 with TRBJ1-2, with TRBD1 identical over 9 bases. CDR3 length: 16 amino acids. Germline V lookup: CDR1 SGHRS, CDR2 YFSETQ. V gave up 4 bases and J gave up 1 base; unmatched junction bases: 8.

The chain is built from TRBV7-9 and TRBJ1-2; D possibly corresponds to TRBD1 (5 bases). Germline CDR1 and CDR2: SEHNR and FQNEAQ (reference sequence). The CDR3 totals 15 residues. V shed 0 bases and J shed 4 bases, with 12 bases lying between them. In DNA form, the CDR3 reads TGTGCCAGCAGCTTAGCCGGGGGAACTTCCTATGGCTACACCTTC. This gives the protein CASSLAGGTSYGYTF.

This sequence joins TRBV29-1 and TRBJ1-2; D gene ambiguous. Germline CDR1 and CDR2: SQVTM and ANQGSEA. The CDR3 has 12 residues. V lost 8 bases to trimming and J lost 8 bases, with 18 bases between them. The CDR3 nucleotides read TGCAGCTTCTGGCGGGAGGGCCGAGGCTACACCTTC. Its translation is CSFWREGRGYTF.

This chain joins TRBV3-1 (or the pseudogene TRBV3-2) and TRBJ1-2; the D gene is possibly TRBD1 (6 bases). The CDR3 covers 13 residues. The germline CDR1 and CDR2 sequences are LGHDT and YNNKEL (reference sequence). V dropped 0 bases and J dropped 5 bases, with 7 bases sitting between them. The CDR3 sequence is CASSQDRGYGYTF. Written as DNA, the CDR3 is TGTGCCAGCAGCCAAGACAGGGGATATGGCTACACCTTC.

The chain carries TRBV9 and TRBJ1-1; D might be TRBD1 (6 bases). Deletions cut 4 bases from V and 6 bases from J, with 10 bases between. Germline lookup yields CDR1 SGDLS and CDR2 YYNGEE. This CDR3 has 12 residues. The CDR3 spells CASSRGGAEAFF. The CDR3 coding sequence is TGTGCCAGCAGCCGAGGGGGGGCTGAAGCTTTCTTT. Filled out from reference TRBV9 and TRBJ1-1, the complete variable domain reads DSGVTQTPKHLITATGQRVTLRCSPRSGDLSVYWYQQSLDQGLQFLIQYYNGEERAKGNILERFSAQQFPDLHSELNLSSLELGDSALYFCASSRGGAEAFFGQGTRLTVV.

This chain connects TRBV10-3 to TRBJ2-7, with D possibly TRBD2 on 6 matching bases. CDR3 length: 16 residues. V was pared by 4 bases and J by 2 bases, with 18 bases between. Germline V gene lookup returns CDR1 ENHRY and CDR2 SYGVKD. The CDR3 sequence is CAISATPEGQTYEQYF. The CDR3 nucleotides read TGTGCCATCAGTGCCACTCCGGAGGGGCAGACCTACGAGCAGTACTTC.

The chain recombines TRBV4-2 with TRBJ1-1, with a weak D call TRBD1 (5 bases). The CDR3 extends over 13 amino acids. The V gene's germline CDR1 is LGHNA and CDR2 YNFKEQ. V shed 1 base and J shed 5 bases, with 8 bases lying between them. Here the CDR3 DNA reads TGTGCCAGCAGCCAAGTCGGGGGGACTGAAGCTTTCTTT. This gives the protein CASSQVGGTEAFF.

This chain uses TRBV20-1 with TRBJ1-1, with TRBD1 as a possible D gene (5 bases). The CDR3 consists of 11 residues. From germline, CDR1 is DFQATT and CDR2 SNEGSKA (reference sequence). Trimming cost V 4 bases and J 8 bases, with 11 bases left between them. The DNA for the CDR3 is TGCAGTGCTACGGCAGGGATAGAAGCTTTCTTT. Amino acids: CSATAGIEAFF.

V is TRBV7-2 and J is TRBJ2-5, with TRBD2 matching over 7 bases. The CDR3 runs to 14 residues. The J segment lost 5 bases and the V segment lost 5 bases, leaving 8 bases of the junction unmatched. The germline V gene has CDR1 SGHTA and CDR2 FQGNSA. CDR3 in DNA: TGTGCCAGCAGCCCGAGACTAGCTGTCGAGACCCAGTACTTC. Translating it yields CASSPRLAVETQYF. The full variable domain, its missing parts supplied by reference TRBV7-2 and TRBJ2-5, is GAGVSQSPSNKVTEKGKDVELRCDPISGHTALYWYRQSLGQGLEFLIYFQGNSAPDKSGLPSDRFSAERTGGSVSTLTIQRTQQEDSAVYLCASSPRLAVETQYFGPGTRLLVL.

The CDR3 region has the DNA TGTGCCAGCGGGCTGTTCGGGAGCACTGAAGCTTTCTTT. Encoded protein: CASGLFGSTEAFF. The chain employs TRBV11-2 and TRBJ1-1; D gene ambiguous. Germline CDR1 and CDR2: SGHAT and FQNNGV. Trimming left V 8 bases short and J 4 bases short, with 14 bases between. The CDR3 length is 13 residues.

This clone has only one observation. The chain has TRBV9 and TRBJ1-2, with D possibly matching TRBD1 (6 bases). V was clipped by 0 bases and J by 7 bases, with 13 bases between them. The CDR3 spans 14 residues. Germline lookup yields CDR1 SGDLS and CDR2 YYNGEE. This CDR3 reads CASSVELGASGYTF. In DNA, the CDR3 is TGTGCCAGCAGCGTAGAGCTGGGGGCGAGTGGCTACACCTTC.

This clone was seen a handful of times. Other nucleotide sequences in the sample specify the same CDR3. V gene TRBV12-3 or TRBV12-4 combines with J gene TRBJ1-1; perhaps TRBD1 as D (5 bases). The CDR3 covers 13 residues. Trimming removed 6 bases from V and 1 base from J, with 9 bases in between. The DNA of the CDR3 is TGTGCCAGCAGCCCCGGACAGAACACTGAAGCTTTCTTT. Translation gives CASSPGQNTEAFF.

This clone is a singleton in its sample. The CDR3 coding sequence is TGTGCCAGCAGTTCAGGACTCCTCGGAGTTTACGAGCAGTACTTC. Protein product: CASSSGLLGVYEQYF. The V and J genes are TRBV5-8 and TRBJ2-7, with D perhaps TRBD2 (5 bases). CDR1 and CDR2 (germline): SGHTS, YDEGEE. The V gene lost 5 bases and the J gene lost 4 bases, with 19 bases spanning the gap. There are 15 residues in the CDR3. Complete variable domain (other parts from reference TRBV5-8 and TRBJ2-7): EAGVTQSPTHLIKTRGQQATLRCSPISGHTSVYWYQQALGLGLQFLLWYDEGEERNRGNFPPRFSGRQFPNYSSELNVNALELEDSALYLCASSSGLLGVYEQYFGPGTRLTVT.

The chain is built from TRBV27 and TRBJ1-5; D unresolved. The CDR3 runs 14 residues. CDR1 and CDR2 (germline): MNHEY, SMNVEV (reference sequence). The V end lost 8 bases, the J end lost 4 bases, and 15 bases lay between the germline ends. The CDR3 spells CASAFRTANQPQHF. Written as DNA, the CDR3 is TGTGCCAGCGCCTTTAGAACAGCAAATCAGCCCCAGCATTTT.

The gene calls are TRBV28 and TRBJ1-2, with TRBD1 as a possible D gene (6 bases). From germline, CDR1 is MDHEN and CDR2 SYDVKM. Between the trimmed V and J ends, which lost 11 bases and 7 bases, there was a span of 20 bases. The CDR3 runs 13 residues. This CDR3 reads CASGQSIFIGYTF. CDR3 nucleotide sequence: TGTGCCTCCGGACAGTCAATCTTCATTGGCTACACCTTC.

The rearrangement uses TRBV7-9 and TRBJ1-3; D unclear. The CDR3 is 14 residues long. The V end was cut by 5 bases, the J end by 2 bases, with 10 bases between. Germline V CDR1 and CDR2: SEHNR, FQNEAQ (reference sequence). The CDR3 nucleotides are TGTGCCAGCAGCGCCGCACTTCCTGGAAACACCATATATTTT. Protein sequence: CASSAALPGNTIYF.

This chain uses TRBV20-1 with TRBJ1-2, with D hard to call. This CDR3 is 11 amino acids long. CDR1 is DFQATT, CDR2 SNEGSKA, per germline (reference sequence). Trimming stripped 5 bases from V and 4 bases from J, with 8 bases between. The CDR3 is CSAQHSYGYTF. For the CDR3, the DNA is TGCAGTGCTCAGCACAGCTATGGCTACACCTTC.

This clone showed up just once. The chain uses TRBV6-5 and TRBJ2-3, with a possible D match to TRBD2 (6 bases). The CDR3 runs to 14 residues. Germline V gene lookup returns CDR1 MNHEY and CDR2 SVGAGI. Trimming took off 5 bases at V and 9 bases at J, with 18 bases between the two ends. Here the CDR3 DNA reads TGTGCCAGCAGTACCGGAGGGGCACAGGCGACGCAGTATTTT. It codes for CASSTGGAQATQYF.

This clone has just a few counts. In DNA, the CDR3 is TGTGCCAGCAGCTTGCGGATACTGGGCGGGGGCTACACCTTC. It encodes CASSLRILGGGYTF. The rearrangement uses TRBV5-4 and TRBJ1-2, with D unresolved. CDR1 is SGHNT, CDR2 YYREEE, per germline (reference sequence). The CDR3 spans 14 residues. With 1 base removed from V and 8 bases from J, the gap between germline ends came to 15 bases.

The DNA of the CDR3 is TGCGCCAGCAGCTCCCGGACAGGTAGCTACGAGCAGTACTTC. Its translation: CASSSRTGSYEQYF. The rearrangement uses TRBV5-1 and TRBJ2-7, with 7 bases aligning to TRBD1. The CDR3 runs 14 residues. Germline V gene lookup returns CDR1 SGHRS and CDR2 YFSETQ. The V gene end was trimmed by 3 bases and the J gene end by 3 bases; junction bases not matched to a gene: 6.

The chain links TRBV3-1 (or the pseudogene TRBV3-2) to TRBJ2-7; no firm D call. V dropped 2 bases and J dropped 1 base, with 18 bases sitting between them. Germline V gene lookup returns CDR1 LGHDT and CDR2 YNNKEL (reference sequence). The CDR3 totals 17 residues. CDR3 nucleotide sequence: TGTGCCAGCAGCCAACCCGACCCGCGCGGAAGGTCCTACGAGCAGTACTTC. Translated, it gives CASSQPDPRGRSYEQYF.

The chain has TRBV5-1 and TRBJ2-7, with 9 bases aligning to TRBD2. Germline assignment: CDR1 SGHRS and CDR2 YFSETQ. The CDR3 sequence is 15 residues long. V gave up 0 bases and J gave up 3 bases; unmatched junction bases: 4. CDR3 coding DNA: TGCGCCAGCAGCTTGGATCTAGCGGGACACTACGAGCAGTACTTC. Protein sequence: CASSLDLAGHYEQYF.

V gene TRBV6-5 combines with J gene TRBJ1-3; weak D call: TRBD1 (5 bases). There are 15 residues in the CDR3. CDR1 and CDR2 from the germline V gene are MNHEY and SVGAGI. With 6 bases removed from V and 0 bases from J, the gap between germline ends came to 12 bases. The CDR3 sequence: CASRRQSYSGNTIYF. DNA for the CDR3: TGTGCCAGCAGGCGACAGTCTTACTCTGGAAACACCATATATTTT.

The rearrangement joins TRBV2 to TRBJ1-2; 7 nucleotides align to TRBD1. This CDR3 has 15 amino acids. Per the germline V gene, CDR1 is SNHLY and CDR2 is FYNNEI. V was clipped by 4 bases and J by 4 bases; unmatched bases: 9. CDR3 nucleotide sequence: TGTGCCAGCAGTGGGGTGAGGGGGCGCAGCTATGGCTACACCTTC. Translated, it gives CASSGVRGRSYGYTF.

The chain employs TRBV10-3 and TRBJ1-1; D perhaps matches TRBD1 (6 bases). The CDR3 has 12 amino acids. V lost 6 bases to trimming and J lost 2 bases, with 7 bases between them. Looked up from germline, CDR1 is ENHRY and CDR2 is SYGVKD. The CDR3 sequence is CAIRGANTEAFF. The CDR3 nucleotides are TGTGCCATCAGGGGGGCCAACACTGAAGCTTTCTTT.

The chain employs TRBV28 and TRBJ2-3; 7 bases are a match to TRBD1. The CDR3 is 14 residues long. The V and J ends lost 7 bases and 2 bases, in that order; junction bases with no gene match: 6. Germline assignment: CDR1 MDHEN and CDR2 SYDVKM. The DNA of the CDR3 is TGTGCCAGCACCATGGGACAGATCACAGATACGCAGTATTTT. This encodes CASTMGQITDTQYF.

The chain joins TRBV2 to TRBJ1-2; no definite D call. CDR1 SNHLY and CDR2 FYNNEI come from the germline V gene. With 1 base removed from V and 5 bases from J, the gap between germline ends came to 5 bases. The CDR3 totals 12 residues. In DNA form, the CDR3 reads TGTGCCAGCAGTGAAGTGAGATATGGCTACACCTTC. Translated: CASSEVRYGYTF.